The 10 T cell receptor beta chains presented below share a single source sample, sequenced in a study of T-cell reconstitution after alpha-beta-depleted transplantation in children. Unique molecular identifiers were incorporated during preparation of the TCRbeta library. MiXCR, applied by TCRdb to the PCR reads, yields one record per CDR3 protein. The sample holds about 480,000 distinct CDR3 sequences, around 13% seen once. The specimen comprised PBMCs from the stem cell graft donor, sampled from the stem cell graft. These receptors were collected from a human donor who donated a stem cell graft to a child with combined immunodeficiency.

This clonotype was seen a few times. The V gene is TRBV20-1, the J gene TRBJ1-5; 7 nucleotides line up with TRBD1. CDR1 DFQATT and CDR2 SNEGSKA come from the germline V gene (reference sequence). This CDR3 contains 14 residues. After removal of 6 bases from V and 1 base from J, the junction contained 6 bases not matched to a gene. In DNA form, the CDR3 reads TGCAGTGCCCAAGAAGGGGGCAGCAATCAGCCCCAGCATTTT. Its translation: CSAQEGGSNQPQHF.

This clonotype was recorded a few times. As DNA, the CDR3 is TGTGCCAGCAGCCCAATGGTATCGGTGATCAATCAGCCCCAGCATTTT. This translates into CASSPMVSVINQPQHF. This chain links TRBV7-8 with TRBJ1-5; D is ambiguous. Germline CDR1 and CDR2: SGHVS and FQNEAQ. The CDR3 loop spans 16 amino acids. V lost 5 bases, J lost 3 bases, and 17 bases lay in between. The full variable domain, completed using reference TRBV7-8 and TRBJ1-5, is GAGVSQSPRYKVAKRGQDVALRCDPISGHVSLFWYQQALGQGPEFLTYFQNEAQLDKSGLPSDRFFAERPEGSVSTLKIQRTQQEDSAVYLCASSPMVSVINQPQHFGDGTRLSIL.

The chain links TRBV6-5 to TRBJ2-1, with D possibly being TRBD2 (6 bases). V was pared by 2 bases and J by 1 base, with 9 bases between. The CDR3 covers 15 residues. Germline lookup yields CDR1 MNHEY and CDR2 SVGAGI. The CDR3 DNA sequence: TGTGCCAGCAGTTACGGGGGGTGGTCCTACAATGAGCAGTTCTTC. Translated, it gives CASSYGGWSYNEQFF.

This clonotype was counted between two and nine times. The chain links TRBV7-8 to TRBJ1-5; D perhaps matches TRBD1 (5 bases). The CDR3 sequence is 14 residues long. Trimming took 5 bases from V and 6 from J, leaving 14 bases between them. Germline assignment: CDR1 SGHVS and CDR2 FQNEAQ. The CDR3 nucleotides read TGTGCCAGCAGCGAAAGGGGTCGGGGTCAGCCCCAGCATTTT. Translating gives CASSERGRGQPQHF.

This clonotype was detected a few times. The J gene is TRBJ1-2, the V gene TRBV10-3; D is undetermined. The CDR3 extends over 15 amino acids. The V and J ends lost 3 bases and 4 bases respectively, with 15 bases between them. Germline CDR1 and CDR2: ENHRY and SYGVKD. The CDR3, as DNA: TGTGCCATCAGTGATCCTGGACGGACTCCCTATGGCTACACCTTC. Translation: CAISDPGRTPYGYTF.

The chain links TRBV12-3 or TRBV12-4 to TRBJ2-7, with a weak D call TRBD1 (6 bases). Between the trimmed V and J ends, which lost 4 bases and 7 bases, there was a span of 17 bases. The CDR3 totals 14 residues. CDR3 protein: CASSSPTGLGEQYF. In nucleotides, the CDR3 is TGTGCCAGCAGTTCCCCGACAGGACTCGGAGAGCAGTACTTC.

The chain couples TRBV20-1 to TRBJ2-3, with 7 positions matching TRBD1. The CDR3 is 15 amino acids. Germline trimming cut 6 bases from V and 2 bases from J; bases unmatched to any gene: 11. Germline V gene sequence: CDR1 DFQATT, CDR2 SNEGSKA (reference sequence). The CDR3 loop is CSAIDRDQHTDTQYF. The CDR3 DNA reads as TGCAGTGCAATCGACAGGGATCAGCACACAGATACGCAGTATTTT.

This clonotype was observed a few times. The V call is TRBV30, the J call TRBJ1-4; 10 bases are a match to TRBD1. The germline gives CDR1 GTSNPN, CDR2 SVGIG (reference sequence). The ends lost 0 bases at V and 8 bases at J; junction bases unmatched: 6. The CDR3 is 15 residues long. This CDR3 is CAWSVRQGAPEKLFF. Here the CDR3 DNA reads TGTGCCTGGAGTGTACGACAGGGGGCGCCGGAAAAACTGTTTTTT. Using reference TRBV30 and TRBJ1-4 for the parts outside the CDR3, the full variable domain is SQTIHQWPATLVQPVGSPLSLECTVEGTSNPNLYWYRQAAGRGLQLLFYSVGIGQISSEVPQNLSASRPQDRQFILSSKKLLLSDSGFYLCAWSVRQGAPEKLFFGSGTQLSVL.

This clonotype showed up just a few times. The chain combines TRBV18 with TRBJ2-1; D gene unclear. CDR1 and CDR2 (germline): KGHSH, LQKENI. V gave up 3 bases and J gave up 9 bases, with 9 bases separating them. The CDR3 has 12 residues. This chain's CDR3 is CASSPIGFEQFF. The DNA of the CDR3 is TGTGCCAGCTCACCGATCGGCTTTGAGCAGTTCTTC.

This clonotype came up a few times. CDR3 amino acids: CASLGLDAEQFF. CDR3 in DNA: TGCGCCAGCTTGGGCCTTGACGCTGAGCAGTTCTTC. The chain links TRBV4-1 to TRBJ2-1; D unresolved. Germline assignment: CDR1 MGHRA and CDR2 YSYEKL. The V end was cut by 8 bases, the J end by 9 bases, with 14 bases between. The CDR3 covers 12 residues.